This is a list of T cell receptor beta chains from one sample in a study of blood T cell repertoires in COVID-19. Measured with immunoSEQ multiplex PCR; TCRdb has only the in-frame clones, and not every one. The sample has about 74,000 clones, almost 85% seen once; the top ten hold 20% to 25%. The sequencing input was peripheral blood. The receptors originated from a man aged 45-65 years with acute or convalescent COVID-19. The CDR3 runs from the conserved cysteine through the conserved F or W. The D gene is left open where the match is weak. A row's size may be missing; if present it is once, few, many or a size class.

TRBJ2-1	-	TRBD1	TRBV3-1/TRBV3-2	CASSQDRAGGREQFF	TGTGCCAGCAGCCAAGATAGGGCAGGGGGCAGGGAGCAGTTCTTC
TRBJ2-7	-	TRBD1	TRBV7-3	CASSSTGGRSPYEQYF	TGTGCCAGCAGCTCCACAGGGGGTCGGTCCCCCTACGAGCAGTACTTC
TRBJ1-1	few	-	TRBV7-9	CASSLGEKNTEAFF	TGTGCCAGCAGCCTAGGCGAGAAGAACACTGAAGCTTTCTTT
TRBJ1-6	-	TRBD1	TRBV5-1	CASSSGQGGSPLHF	TGCGCCAGCAGCTCTGGACAGGGCGGTTCACCCCTCCACTTT
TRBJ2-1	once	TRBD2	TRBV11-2	CASSFGTSGVYEQFF	TGTGCCAGCAGCTTCGGGACTAGCGGGGTCTATGAGCAGTTCTTC
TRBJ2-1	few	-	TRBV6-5	CASSYSPNRYEQFF	TGTGCCAGCAGTTACTCGCCCAACAGGTACGAGCAGTTCTTC
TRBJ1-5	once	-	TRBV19	CASSRGGWQPQHF	TGTGCCAGTAGTAGGGGGGGCTGGCAGCCCCAGCATTTT
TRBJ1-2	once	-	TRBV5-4	CASSSGGRVDYGYTF	TGTGCCAGCAGCTCCGGGGGGAGGGTGGACTATGGCTACACCTTC
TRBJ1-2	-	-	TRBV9	CASSVEGHPNYGYTF	TGTGCCAGCAGCGTAGAGGGACACCCTAACTATGGCTACACCTTC
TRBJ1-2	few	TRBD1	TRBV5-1	CASSFGTATSYGYTF	TGCGCCAGCAGCTTTGGGACAGCGACTTCATATGGCTACACCTTC
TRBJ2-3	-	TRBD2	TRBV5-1	CASSLELAGGVSTDTQYF	TGCGCCAGCAGCTTGGAGCTAGCGGGGGGCGTTAGCACAGATACGCAGTATTTT
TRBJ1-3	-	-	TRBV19	CASSRYFSGNTIYF	TGTGCCAGTAGTAGGTACTTCTCTGGAAACACCATATATTTT
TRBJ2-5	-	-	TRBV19	CASSMNRGGQETQYF	TGTGCCAGTAGTATGAACAGGGGGGGACAAGAGACCCAGTACTTC
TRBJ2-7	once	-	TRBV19	CASSRQGTYEQYF	TGTGCCAGTAGTCGCCAGGGGACCTACGAGCAGTACTTC
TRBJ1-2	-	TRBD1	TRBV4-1	CASSQATGWDYGYTF	TGCGCCAGCAGCCAAGCGACAGGGTGGGACTATGGCTACACCTTC
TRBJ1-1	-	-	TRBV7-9	CASSSDSNRPDTEAFF	TGTGCCAGCAGCTCAGATAGCAACAGGCCGGACACTGAAGCTTTCTTT
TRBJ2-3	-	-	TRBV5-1	CASSLTTDTQYF	TGCGCCAGCAGCTTAACTACAGATACGCAGTATTTT
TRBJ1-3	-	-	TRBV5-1	CASSLGDDSAGNTIYF	TGCGCCAGCAGCTTGGGTGATGACAGTGCAGGAAACACCATATATTTT
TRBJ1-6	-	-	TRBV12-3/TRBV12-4	CASSYVVDKSLHF	TGTGCCAGCAGTTACGTTGTCGACAAGTCCCTCCACTTT
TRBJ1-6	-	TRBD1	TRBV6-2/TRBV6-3	CASSLQGLGSPLHF	TGTGCCAGCAGTCTACAGGGGTTGGGTTCACCCCTCCACTTT
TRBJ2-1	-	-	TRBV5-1	CASSLTGPDLGEQFF	TGCGCCAGCAGCTTAACAGGGCCAGATTTGGGGGAGCAGTTCTTC
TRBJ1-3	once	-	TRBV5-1	CASSLAGSSSGNTIYF	TGCGCCAGCAGCTTGGCAGGGTCGAGCTCTGGAAACACCATATATTTT
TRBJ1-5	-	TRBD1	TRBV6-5	CASSTGQGNQPQHF	TGTGCCAGCAGTACCGGACAGGGCAATCAGCCCCAGCATTTT
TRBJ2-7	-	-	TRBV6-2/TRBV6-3	CASSFGAREQYF	TGTGCCAGCAGTTTTGGGGCTCGTGAGCAGTACTTC
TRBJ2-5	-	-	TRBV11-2	CASSFRTRETQYF	TGTGCCAGCAGCTTTAGGACACGAGAGACCCAGTACTTC
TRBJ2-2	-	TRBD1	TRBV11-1	CASSRDRVTGELFF	TGTGCCAGCAGCAGGGACAGGGTCACCGGGGAGCTGTTTTTT